This T cell receptor beta chain was sequenced for a study of shared clonotypes between healthy human individuals. To note about this clone: The target antigen is unknown.

All of the donors resided in Nashville, Tennessee, and each was a Caucasian adult. Points from the study as a whole: In this cohort, only blood was sampled, and tissue repertoires likely differ.

The CDR3 is 13 residues long. V was clipped by 6 bases and J by 10 bases, with 19 bases between them. The germline CDR1 and CDR2 sequences are MDHEN and SYDVKM. Here immunoSEQ multiplex PCR was the method, and the copy in TCRdb shows in-frame clones only, minus some. The repertoire has about 490,000 clones, 75% to 85% of them found once; the top ten carry 10% to 15%. Material for sequencing was PBMCs. This receptor was obtained from a woman aged 35 to 49 in good health. Some clones in this sample may be carry-over from other donors' samples. The rearrangement links TRBV28 to TRBJ2-7, with D hard to call. The CDR3 nucleotides read TGTGCCAGCAGGCCCCCCGGCCGAGAGCGACAGTACTTC. Its protein product is CASRPPGRERQYF.